Shown below are 16 T cell receptor beta chains from a single sample sequenced in a study of vaccination and CD4 T cells after COVID-19. Regarding treatment: roughly 11-day PBMC culture with coronavirus spike peptide pools or control peptides (ViraFEST assay). At the Johns Hopkins FTIC core, DNA taken from cultured CD4+ T cells was sequenced by way of the Oncomine TCR Beta short-read assay. TCRdb redid the calling of the PCR reads with MiXCR, one entry per CDR3 protein. Found here are roughly 16,000 distinct CDR3 sequences, roughly 40% of them singletons; the top ten hold 3.7%. The antigens these receptors bind are not known. Sequenced: CD4+ T cells from blood, cultured in vitro. The origin of the receptors is a human donor who had recovered from COVID-19.

This clonotype was observed a few times. The genes are TRBV20-1 and TRBJ1-3; 8 positions match TRBD1. The germline gives CDR1 DFQATT, CDR2 SNEGSKA (reference sequence). After removal of 5 bases from V and 0 bases from J, the junction contained 6 bases not matched to a gene. The CDR3 spans 15 residues. CDR3: CSADDRGRSGNTIYF. CDR3 nucleotide sequence: TGCAGTGCTGACGACAGGGGTCGCTCTGGAAACACCATATATTTT.

The CDR3 reads CASRTGGTGRYQETQYF. Written as DNA, the CDR3 is TGTGCCAGCAGAACAGGAGGTACAGGCAGGTACCAAGAGACCCAGTACTTC. The chain links TRBV5-6 to TRBJ2-5, with D possibly called TRBD1 or TRBD2 (5 bases each). The CDR3 is 17 amino acids. Trimming removed 5 bases at V and 0 bases at J, with 20 bases between. Germline lookup yields CDR1 SGHDT and CDR2 YYEEEE.

The chain links TRBV7-2 to TRBJ1-1, with D perhaps TRBD1 (5 bases). CDR1 is SGHTA and CDR2 is FQGNSA in the germline V gene. The ends were cut back, 2 bases at V and 1 base at J, with 11 bases in the middle. The CDR3 extends over 15 amino acids. CDR3 nucleotide sequence: TGTGCCAGCAGCTTAAGGCGGGACCCGAACACTGAAGCTTTCTTT. It encodes CASSLRRDPNTEAFF.

The rearrangement joins TRBV15 to TRBJ2-4, with D tentatively TRBD1 (5 bases). CDR3 size: 19 residues. Germline V gene data show CDR1 as LNHNV and CDR2 as YYDKDF (reference sequence). The V end lost 0 bases, the J end lost 4 bases, and 22 bases lay between the germline ends. The CDR3 spells CATSRERVGGALRKNIQYF. Written as DNA, the CDR3 is TGTGCCACCAGCAGAGAGAGAGTAGGTGGGGCACTTCGAAAAAACATTCAGTACTTC.

This clonotype was found a few times. The genes are TRBV6-1 and TRBJ2-3, with D tentatively TRBD1 or TRBD2 (6 bases each). This CDR3 spans 16 amino acids. With 2 bases removed from V and 0 bases from J, the gap between germline ends came to 12 bases. CDR1 MNHNS and CDR2 SASEGT come from the germline V gene. CDR3 in amino acids: CASSENRGVSTDTQYF. CDR3 DNA sequence: TGTGCCAGCAGTGAAAATAGGGGGGTTAGCACAGATACGCAGTATTTT.

V and J are TRBV5-8 and TRBJ2-5; D remains ambiguous. The CDR3 runs to 17 residues. Trimming removed 0 bases from V and 5 bases from J, with 20 bases in between. Germline loops: CDR1 SGHTS, CDR2 YDEGEE. CDR3: CASSLGSVVGLGETQYF. In DNA form, the CDR3 reads TGTGCCAGCAGCTTGGGCTCCGTAGTTGGTCTGGGGGAGACCCAGTACTTC.

This chain links TRBV28 with TRBJ2-5; TRBD1 aligns across 8 bases. V was pared by 6 bases and J by 5 bases, with 11 bases of the junction left unmatched. The CDR3 is 15 residues long. In germline, CDR1 is MDHEN, CDR2 SYDVKM. The CDR3 DNA reads TGTGCCAGCAGGTCCCCGACAGGGGCGGGGGAGACCCAGTACTTC. It translates to CASRSPTGAGETQYF.

This rearrangement joins TRBV7-2 to TRBJ2-5; the D call may be TRBD1 or TRBD2 (6 bases each). The V end lost 6 bases, the J end lost 5 bases, and 10 bases lay between the germline ends. Germline loops: CDR1 SGHTA, CDR2 FQGNSA. This CDR3 has 12 amino acids. CDR3 DNA sequence: TGTGCCAGCAGTCGGAGGGGGGAGACCCAGTACTTC. Protein: CASSRRGETQYF.

This clonotype was observed a few times. The chain uses TRBV6-1 and TRBJ1-2, with TRBD1 matching over 8 bases. Germline trimming cut 6 bases from V and 7 bases from J; bases unmatched to any gene: 22. This CDR3 region has 18 residues. Germline CDR1 and CDR2: MNHNS and SASEGT. CDR3 sequence: CASRTWPGQAPPLFGYTF. Written as DNA, the CDR3 is TGTGCCAGCAGAACCTGGCCGGGACAGGCACCTCCTTTGTTTGGCTACACCTTC.

This clonotype was counted only a few times. The rearrangement links TRBV6-1 to TRBJ2-3; 14 bases map to TRBD2. This CDR3 is 14 amino acids long. Losses at the gene ends were 9 bases for V and 13 bases for J; bases not matched to a gene: 12. From germline, CDR1 is MNHNS and CDR2 SASEGT. The CDR3 here is CASSPGLAGDSEYF. CDR3 nucleotides: TGTGCCAGTTCCCCGGGACTAGCGGGAGACTCGGAGTATTTT.

The chain carries TRBV20-1 and TRBJ2-5; D is possibly TRBD1 (6 bases). The germline CDR1 and CDR2 sequences are DFQATT and SNEGSKA (reference sequence). This CDR3 is 14 amino acids long. V was shortened by 3 bases and J by 3 bases, with 14 bases between the two germline ends. CDR3 in DNA: TGCAGTGCTAGCTCACAGACAGGCAAAGAGACCCAGTACTTC. This translates into CSASSQTGKETQYF.

This CDR3 is CASSFSWGNQPQHF. The CDR3 DNA follows: TGTGCCAGCAGTTTCAGCTGGGGCAATCAGCCCCAGCATTTT. This sequence joins TRBV12-3 or TRBV12-4 and TRBJ1-5; D gene unclear. V was clipped by 3 bases and J by 2 bases, with 8 bases between them. The CDR3 spans 14 residues.

The table lists this clonotype with a few counts. This sequence joins TRBV20-1 and TRBJ2-7; 9 bases map to TRBD1. Germline V gene sequence: CDR1 DFQATT, CDR2 SNEGSKA (reference sequence). Trimming cost V 0 bases and J 1 base; bases outside gene matches: 4. The CDR3 sequence is 15 residues long. The CDR3 sequence: CSARDRGTGSYEQYF. The DNA of the CDR3 is TGCAGTGCTAGAGATCGGGGGACAGGGTCCTACGAGCAGTACTTC.

This chain joins TRBV5-1 and TRBJ1-1; no definite D call. The germline V and J ends were trimmed by 0 bases and 4 bases, with 10 bases remaining between them. Germline V gene sequence: CDR1 SGHRS, CDR2 YFSETQ. The CDR3 extends over 14 amino acids. The CDR3 loop is CASSLDAGATEAFF. The CDR3 DNA reads TGCGCCAGCAGCTTGGACGCAGGAGCCACTGAAGCTTTCTTT.

CDR3 coding DNA: TGTGCCAGCAGAAAAATGGAGTGCCCGGTGTGCGGGACCCAGTACTTC. Translating it yields CASRKMECPVCGTQYF. This chain uses TRBV3-1 with TRBJ2-5; D remains unclear. Germline CDR1 reads LGHDT; CDR2 reads YNNKEL (reference sequence). V was pared by 6 bases and J by 7 bases, with 24 bases between. This CDR3 has 16 residues.

The chain has TRBV7-7 and TRBJ2-2; D could derive from TRBD1 or TRBD2 (5 bases each). CDR3 size: 15 residues. V was clipped by 3 bases and J by 4 bases, with 12 bases between them. Germline loops: CDR1 SSHAT, CDR2 FNYEAQ (reference sequence). The CDR3 DNA reads as TGTGCCAGCAGCTTCGCCCGGGACGGCACCGGGGAGCTGTTTTTT. As protein: CASSFARDGTGELFF.